Presented here are 7 T cell receptor beta chains from one specimen sequenced in a study. TCRdb called the 5' RACE reads again in MiXCR, with one record for every CDR3 protein. The sample includes about 32,000 distinct CDR3 sequences, 25% to 30% of them seen just once. Cells sorted as Tregs were CD4+, CD25+ and CD127-/low. The sequenced material came from tumor-infiltrating Tregs sorted from the breast tumor. The origin of the receptors is a female donor with breast cancer.

The chain links TRBV18 to TRBJ2-1; 7 bases agree with TRBD1. CDR1 is KGHSH, CDR2 LQKENI, per germline. CDR3 size: 15 residues. J lost 7 bases, V lost 4 bases, and 10 bases had no gene match. DNA of the CDR3: TGTGCCAGCTCACTTCTACAGGGGCTCGGGAATGAGCAGTTCTTC. It encodes CASSLLQGLGNEQFF.

In its sample, this clonotype was seen many times. This chain joins TRBV20-1 and TRBJ2-1; TRBD2 is a possible D gene (6 bases). This CDR3 comprises 14 residues. Trimming removed 6 bases at V and 4 bases at J, with 16 bases between. Germline V gene sequence: CDR1 DFQATT, CDR2 SNEGSKA (reference sequence). As DNA, the CDR3 is TGCAGTGCCATAGATAGCGGATATTACAATGAGCAGTTCTTC. Encoded protein: CSAIDSGYYNEQFF.

This clonotype was observed at least ten times. The CDR3 here is CASSEGIGGRENSEAFF. The CDR3 DNA is TGTGCCAGCAGTGAGGGTATTGGTGGCAGGGAAAATTCTGAAGCTTTCTTT. The chain combines TRBV6-1 with TRBJ1-1; TRBD1 is a possible D gene (5 bases). Germline CDR1 is MNHNS and CDR2 is SASEGT. The CDR3 runs 17 residues. V lost 3 bases and J 6 bases, leaving 23 bases between the germline ends.

A note on this clonotype: This may be a read error, as it is one base from a much larger clone. This CDR3 fails to terminate in the conserved phenylalanine or tryptophan, so it likely reflects a read error. The chain links TRBV12-3 or TRBV12-4 to TRBJ1-5; D not certain. The CDR3 totals 13 residues. Trimming removed 6 bases at V and 1 base at J, with 7 bases between. CDR3 amino acids: CASSLSSNQPQHL. CDR3 coding DNA: TGTGCCAGCAGCCTTAGCAGCAATCAGCCCCAGCATCTT.

This clonotype was picked up many times. The DNA of the CDR3 is TGTGCCAGCACCCAAGGGGGACCCCCCATGAAGCAGTATTTT. Translated: CASTQGGPPMKQYF. The chain is built from TRBV12-3 or TRBV12-4 and TRBJ2-3; maybe TRBD1 (6 bases). The CDR3 spans 14 residues. V was clipped by 7 bases and J by 11 bases, with 22 bases between them.

This clonotype occurred many times. V gene TRBV20-1 combines with J gene TRBJ2-2; no definite D call. Between the trimmed V and J ends, which lost 1 base and 4 bases, there was a span of 13 bases. Per germline, CDR1 DFQATT and CDR2 SNEGSKA (reference sequence). This CDR3 region has 15 residues. The CDR3 nucleotides read TGCAGTGCTAGAGCGAAATTGGCTAGCACCGGGGAGCTGTTTTTT. Protein product: CSARAKLASTGELFF.

This chain uses TRBV6-1 with TRBJ2-1; D unclear. CDR3 length: 12 amino acids. Germline lookup yields CDR1 MNHNS and CDR2 SASEGT. V lost 3 bases and J 9 bases, leaving 9 bases between the germline ends. The DNA of the CDR3 is TGTGCCAGCAGTGACGTGGCTTCTGAGCAGTTCTTC. Protein: CASSDVASEQFF.